This T cell receptor (beta chain) was profiled in a study of cytomegalovirus exposure and HLA in healthy donors. General study points: Later analysis associated a missense DCLRE1C variant with TCR beta V- and J-gene trimming.

The PCR ran on 60 Vbeta and 13 Jbeta primers. Methods used by the authors: Around 10 million of the roughly 80 million unique TCR beta chains counted in a later analysis were shared. The data were produced by immunoSEQ multiplex PCR, yet TCRdb's version contains in-frame clones alone and is incomplete. The V and J calls and clone size were taken over from that table, and D and trimming were inferred from the DNA. Among roughly 99,000 clones listed, roughly 80% were seen once. Germline V gene sequence: CDR1 MNHEY, CDR2 SMNVEV (reference sequence). The CDR3 covers 15 residues. Concerning this clone itself: Its antigen is not identified.

Likely unrecorded immune exposures existed in these nominally healthy donors. The source of this sequence is a man in his 60s in good health and CMV-seropositive. The chain uses TRBV27 and TRBJ2-5, with D perhaps TRBD2 (5 bases). With the DNA end fitting TRBJ2-7 better, the J assignment may be wrong. Material for sequencing was PBMCs. For the CDR3, the DNA is TGTGCCAGCAGCCCTCCGGAGCGGACTGGCTACGAGCAGTACTTC. This gives the protein CASSPPERTGYEQYF.